Listed below are T cell receptor beta chains from one sample, sequenced in a study of blood T cell repertoires in COVID-19. The assay was immunoSEQ multiplex PCR, and TCRdb's table has in-frame clones only and misses some. The sample includes around 200,000 clones, 75% to 90% of them seen just once. Material for sequencing was PBMCs or T cells enriched from blood (not recorded which). The receptor set was obtained from a man between 25 and 39 years old who had recovered from COVID-19. Both conserved end residues are part of each CDR3. D genes are given only for firm matches. Clone size is given for some rows only: seen once, a few or many times, or a class if the clone is expanded.

D	J	size	V	DNA	CDR3
NA	TRBJ2-2	NA	TRBV4-2	TGTGCCAGCAGCCAAGAACCCCTAGGCGGCGGGGAGCTGTTTTTT	CASSQEPLGGGELFF
NA	TRBJ2-1	NA	TRBV3-1/TRBV3-2	TGTGCCAGCAGCCACTTTACTAGCTCCTCCTACAATGAGCAGTTCTTC	CASSHFTSSSYNEQFF
TRBD1	TRBJ2-2	NA	TRBV5-3	TGTGCCAGAAGCTTGGGGACAGGGGGGAACACCGGGGAGCTGTTTTTT	CARSLGTGGNTGELFF
TRBD2	TRBJ2-1	NA	TRBV5-1	TGCGCCAGCAGCTTGGTTGTCGGGGGGGCCGGAGAGCAGTTCTTC	CASSLVVGGAGEQFF
NA	TRBJ2-1	few	TRBV7-2	TGTGCCAGTCAGGGTATGGCCTACAATGAGCAGTTCTTC	CASQGMAYNEQFF
TRBD2	TRBJ2-1	NA	TRBV6-5	TGTGCCAGCAGTTCCCCGGGACTAGCATCGTACAATGAGCAGTTCTTC	CASSSPGLASYNEQFF
TRBD1	TRBJ2-1	NA	TRBV5-1	TGCGCCAGCAGCTGGACCGGGGACAGTAATGAGCAGTTCTTC	CASSWTGDSNEQFF
TRBD1	TRBJ2-7	NA	TRBV6-5	TGTGCCAGCAGGACAGGGCTGCTCGAGCAGTACTTC	CASRTGLLEQYF
NA	TRBJ2-5	NA	TRBV5-4	TGTGCCAGCAGCTTGCAGGCCGTGGAGACCCAGTACTTC	CASSLQAVETQYF
NA	TRBJ2-5	NA	TRBV5-4	TGTGCCAGCAGCTTTTTCGCAGGGCAAGAGACCCAGTACTTC	CASSFFAGQETQYF
TRBD2	TRBJ2-5	NA	TRBV9	TGTGCCAGCAGCGCGACTAGCGGGGTAATCCAAGAGACCCAGTACTTC	CASSATSGVIQETQYF
TRBD1	TRBJ2-3	NA	TRBV7-2	TGTGCCAGCAGCTTATTTGGTGGGACAGGGAATACAGATACGCAGTATTTT	CASSLFGGTGNTDTQYF
TRBD1	TRBJ1-5	NA	TRBV11-2	TGTGCCAGCAGCTCACGGACAGGGTTGAATCAGCCCCAGCATTTT	CASSSRTGLNQPQHF
TRBD1	TRBJ1-2	NA	TRBV30	TGTGCCTGGACGACAGGGAATGGCTACACCTTC	CAWTTGNGYTF
NA	TRBJ2-7	NA	TRBV7-2	TGTGCCAGCAGCTTAGGGGCAGGGATCTACGAGCAGTACTTC	CASSLGAGIYEQYF
NA	TRBJ2-1	NA	TRBV10-3	TGTGCCATCAGGACTCCTAAGTCGGGGTTCGCCTACAATGAGCAGTTCTTC	CAIRTPKSGFAYNEQFF
TRBD1	TRBJ2-5	NA	TRBV29-1	TGCAGCGCTCGGACAGGGGGATCGGAAGAGACCCAGTACTTC	CSARTGGSEETQYF
NA	TRBJ1-4	NA	TRBV28	TGTGCCAGCAGTTTACAGGGAAGAGAGGCAACTAATGAAAAACTGTTTTTT	CASSLQGREATNEKLFF
TRBD1	TRBJ1-4	NA	TRBV19	TGTGCCAGTAGTCCCCCCCGGACAGGGAGTACTAATGAAAAACTGTTTTTT	CASSPPRTGSTNEKLFF
NA	TRBJ1-6	NA	TRBV11-2	TGTGCCAGCAGCTTAGATCAGGGTGGAAATTCACCCCTCCACTTT	CASSLDQGGNSPLHF
NA	TRBJ1-2	NA	TRBV30	TGTGCCTGGAGTGACCGAACGACAGGTGCAAACTATGGCTACACCTTC	CAWSDRTTGANYGYTF
TRBD2	TRBJ2-1	NA	TRBV5-8	TGTGCCAGCAGCTTGCGGCCGAGCGGGGGGGCGATTGAGCAGTTCTTC	CASSLRPSGGAIEQFF
NA	TRBJ1-1	NA	TRBV4-3	TGCGCCAGCAGCCAAGATCGCGAGGGTATGAACACTGAAGCTTTCTTT	CASSQDREGMNTEAFF
NA	TRBJ2-1	NA	TRBV30	TGTGCCTGGAGTCTAACAGTTCATTACTACAATGAGCAGTTCTTC	CAWSLTVHYYNEQFF
NA	TRBJ2-5	NA	TRBV28	TGTGCCAGCAGTAGCACAGGGTGGGAAGAGACCCAGTACTTC	CASSSTGWEETQYF
TRBD1	TRBJ2-1	NA	TRBV5-5	TGTGCCAGCAGCTTAGGACAGGGGCCTAACAATGAGCAGTTCTTC	CASSLGQGPNNEQFF
NA	TRBJ1-6	NA	TRBV5-5	TGTGCCAGCAGCTTGACAGGCGTCTATAATTCACCCCTCCACTTT	CASSLTGVYNSPLHF
NA	TRBJ1-4	NA	TRBV14	TGTGCCAGCAGCCAAGCGGAAACAGGGAACGAAAAACTGTTTTTT	CASSQAETGNEKLFF
NA	TRBJ2-7	NA	TRBV13	TGTGCCAGCAGCTTTTTCTTGGGGGCGAGCTCCTACGAGCAGTACTTC	CASSFFLGASSYEQYF
TRBD1	TRBJ1-6	NA	TRBV7-2	TGTGCCAGCAGCCCAGGGACAGGGTCCTTCTCCTATAATTCACCCCTCCACTTT	CASSPGTGSFSYNSPLHF
NA	TRBJ1-2	NA	TRBV15	TGTGCCACCAGCCAGGAAACTAACTATGGCTACACCTTC	CATSQETNYGYTF
NA	TRBJ2-5	NA	TRBV7-9	TGTGCCAGCAGCTTGTTTTCCGACCAAGAGACCCAGTACTTC	CASSLFSDQETQYF
NA	TRBJ2-5	NA	TRBV11-3	TGTGCCAGCAGCCCTCCAGGGGTGAAAGAGACCCAGTACTTC	CASSPPGVKETQYF
NA	TRBJ1-6	NA	TRBV28	TGTGCCAGCACCTCTTTCTACTCTTGGACAGCCCCTAATTCACCCCTCCACTTT	CASTSFYSWTAPNSPLHF
NA	TRBJ2-1	NA	TRBV5-1	TGCGCCAGCGCCTCAAAAGGCGGACTCCTCTACAATGAGCAGTTCTTC	CASASKGGLLYNEQFF
TRBD2	TRBJ2-5	NA	TRBV27	TGTGCCAGCAGCGGGACTAGCGGGGGGCAAGAGACCCAGTACTTC	CASSGTSGGQETQYF
NA	TRBJ2-3	once	TRBV6-5	TGTGCCAGCAGTTCACTTACAGATACGCAGTATTTT	CASSSLTDTQYF
NA	TRBJ1-1	once	TRBV10-3	TGTGCCATCAGTGGGGGCTTATCGAACACTGAAGCTTTCTTT	CAISGGLSNTEAFF
TRBD1	TRBJ1-2	NA	TRBV28	TGTGCCAGCAGTGGGACAGGGCCTAGCCCTAGCTACACCTTC	CASSGTGPSPSYTF
TRBD2	TRBJ2-1	once	TRBV28	TGTGCCAGCACCCCGGGTGGTAGCGGGAGCAGGGATGAGCAGTTCTTC	CASTPGGSGSRDEQFF
TRBD1	TRBJ1-2	once	TRBV9	TGTGCCAGCAGCGCCGGGACAGGAAGGCGGGACTATGGCTACACCTTC	CASSAGTGRRDYGYTF
NA	TRBJ2-5	NA	TRBV2	TGTGCCAGCAGCACCTGGGCGCAAGAGACCCAGTACTTC	CASSTWAQETQYF
NA	TRBJ2-2	NA	TRBV14	TGTGCCAGCAGGGCAGGGAACACCGGGGAGCTGTTTTTT	CASRAGNTGELFF
NA	TRBJ2-7	once	TRBV7-9	TGTGCCAGCAGCCTAGGGAGTTTTTCGTACGAGCAGTACTTC	CASSLGSFSYEQYF
NA	TRBJ2-3	NA	TRBV16	TGTGCCAGCAGCCCCAAGCGGGCTGATAGCACAGATACGCAGTATTTT	CASSPKRADSTDTQYF
NA	TRBJ1-1	NA	TRBV10-3	TGTGCCATCAGAGACTTGAACACTGAAGCTTTCTTT	CAIRDLNTEAFF
TRBD1	TRBJ2-5	NA	TRBV5-1	TGCGCCAGCAGCTTGGTCAAGGGACAGTACCAAGAGACCCAGTACTTC	CASSLVKGQYQETQYF
NA	TRBJ2-5	NA	TRBV21-1	TGTGCCAGCAGCAAAGCCCAGCAAACGGGTACAGGTCAAGAGACCCAGTACTTC	CASSKAQQTGTGQETQYF
TRBD1	TRBJ2-5	NA	TRBV29-1	TGCAGCGTTGTAGGGGGACAGGGGGTAGAGACCCAGTACTTC	CSVVGGQGVETQYF
NA	TRBJ1-5	NA	TRBV6-5	TGTGCCAGCAGCACAATCAGGGTAAGCAATCAGCCCCAGCATTTT	CASSTIRVSNQPQHF
TRBD1	TRBJ1-2	NA	TRBV18	TGTGCCAGCTCACCGGGACAGCCTAACTATGGCTACACCTTC	CASSPGQPNYGYTF
NA	TRBJ1-5	NA	TRBV3-1/TRBV3-2	TGTGCCAGCAGCTTGACCGTCGGGTATAGCAATCAGCCCCAGCATTTT	CASSLTVGYSNQPQHF
NA	TRBJ1-1	NA	TRBV18	TGTGCCAGCTCACCCACACAGGGTTTGGGTGTTGGTGCTTTCTTT	CASSPTQGLGVGAFF
NA	TRBJ2-3	NA	TRBV14	TGTGCCAGCAGCCAAGGACTGAGCACAGATACGCAGTATTTT	CASSQGLSTDTQYF